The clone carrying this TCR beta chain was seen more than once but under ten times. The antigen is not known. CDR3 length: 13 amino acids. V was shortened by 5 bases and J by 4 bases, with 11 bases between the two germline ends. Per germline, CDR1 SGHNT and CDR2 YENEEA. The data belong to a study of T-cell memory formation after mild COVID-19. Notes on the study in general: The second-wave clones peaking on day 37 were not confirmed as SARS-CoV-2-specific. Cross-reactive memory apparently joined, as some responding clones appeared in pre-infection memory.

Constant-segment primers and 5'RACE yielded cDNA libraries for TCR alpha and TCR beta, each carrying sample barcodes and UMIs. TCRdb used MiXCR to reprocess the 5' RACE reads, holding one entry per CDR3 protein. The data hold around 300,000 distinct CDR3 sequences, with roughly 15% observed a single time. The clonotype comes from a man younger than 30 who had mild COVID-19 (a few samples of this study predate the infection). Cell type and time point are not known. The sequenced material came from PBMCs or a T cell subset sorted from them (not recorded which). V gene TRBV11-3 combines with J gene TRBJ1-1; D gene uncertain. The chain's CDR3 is CASSLGPVTEAFF. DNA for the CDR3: TGTGCCAGCAGCCTCGGGCCTGTCACTGAAGCTTTCTTT.